The next 30 T cell receptor beta chains were all read from a single sample in a study of T cell changes during pregnancy in multiple sclerosis. Libraries were prepared by immunoSEQ multiplex PCR; TCRdb keeps only in-frame clonotypes and omits some of them. The repertoire has 130,000 or so clones, 96% of them found once; the top ten carry around 0.4%. The sequences come from peripheral blood, collected after pregnancy. The source is a female donor with multiple sclerosis, enrolled in a pregnancy study.

The CDR3 nucleotides are TGTGCCAGCAGTGACTGGGCAGGGGATCAGCCCCAGCATTTT. Amino acid sequence: CASSDWAGDQPQHF. The rearrangement joins TRBV2 to TRBJ1-5; TRBD1 is a possible D gene (6 bases). CDR1 is SNHLY and CDR2 is FYNNEI in the germline V gene. This CDR3 contains 14 residues. With 3 bases removed from V and 5 bases from J, the gap between germline ends came to 11 bases.

The chain links TRBV5-1 to TRBJ2-1; TRBD1 aligns across 9 bases. The CDR3 extends over 15 amino acids. CDR1 SGHRS and CDR2 YFSETQ come from the germline V gene. V dropped 0 bases and J dropped 7; count of bases not matched to a gene: 5. The CDR3 sequence is CASSLGTGDQNEQFF. As DNA, the CDR3 is TGCGCCAGCAGCTTGGGGACAGGGGATCAAAATGAGCAGTTCTTC.

The V call is TRBV27, the J call TRBJ2-1; TRBD1 aligns across 7 bases. V shed 4 bases, J shed 1 base, and the junction held 4 bases outside the gene matches. Germline V gene data show CDR1 as MNHEY and CDR2 as SMNVEV (reference sequence). This CDR3 has 15 residues. CDR3 coding DNA: TGTGCCAGCAGTTACATGACAGGGTCCTACAATGAGCAGTTCTTC. Translated, it gives CASSYMTGSYNEQFF.

V usage is TRBV6-5 and J usage is TRBJ2-7; possible D gene TRBD2, 6 bases. V lost 6 bases and J 1 base, leaving 16 bases between the germline ends. The germline gives CDR1 MNHEY, CDR2 SVGAGI. This CDR3 has 15 residues. The CDR3 region has the DNA TGTGCCAGCAGCCACGACGGGGGTTTTTCCTACGAGCAGTACTTC. Translation gives CASSHDGGFSYEQYF.

V gene TRBV14 combines with J gene TRBJ2-3, with TRBD1 identical over 7 bases. Germline V lookup: CDR1 SGHDN, CDR2 FVKESK. The CDR3 consists of 15 residues. V lost 1 base, J lost 3 bases, and 4 bases stayed unmatched. The CDR3 nucleotides read TGTGCCAGCAGCCAAGGAGGGGGCGGTACAGATACGCAGTATTTT. The encoded protein is CASSQGGGGTDTQYF.

The chain has TRBV9 and TRBJ2-7; 7 bases align to TRBD2. Germline V gives CDR1 SGDLS, CDR2 YYNGEE. The CDR3 loop spans 13 amino acids. V lost 3 bases to trimming and J lost 3 bases; unmatched junction nucleotides: 3. CDR3 bases: TGTGCCAGCAGCGGGGGGGGGAGCTACGAGCAGTACTTC. This codes for CASSGGGSYEQYF.

The rearrangement uses TRBV7-9 and TRBJ1-3; the D gene is possibly TRBD1 (5 bases). V lost 5 bases, J lost 0 bases, and 20 bases lay in between. The CDR3 is made up of 18 amino acids. In germline, CDR1 is SEHNR, CDR2 FQNEAQ (reference sequence). The CDR3 spells CASSTEPRGGNSGNTIYF. In DNA form, the CDR3 reads TGTGCCAGCAGCACCGAACCAAGGGGAGGGAACTCTGGAAACACCATATATTTT.

The gene calls are TRBV7-3 and TRBJ1-2, with a possible D match to TRBD1 (6 bases). CDR3 size: 13 residues. CDR1 and CDR2 from the germline V gene are SGHTA and FQGTGA. Trimming removed 4 bases at V and 8 bases at J, with 14 bases between. The CDR3 DNA follows: TGTGCCAGCAGCTCGACAGGTGGAGACGGCTACACCTTC. It is translated as CASSSTGGDGYTF.

This clone was counted once. This sequence joins TRBV11-3 and TRBJ2-7; 7 positions agree with TRBD2. Germline values: CDR1 SGHNT, CDR2 YENEEA. The CDR3 is 13 amino acids. The junction had 5 bases not matched to a gene; V was cut back by 3 bases and J by 6 bases. CDR3 coding DNA: TGTGCCAGCAGCTTGGGATCGGGGGGCGAGCAGTACTTC. Translated: CASSLGSGGEQYF.

The CDR3 loop reads CASSPSPLYTGELFF. In nucleotides, the CDR3 is TGTGCCAGCAGCCCAAGCCCACTCTACACCGGGGAGCTGTTTTTT. The chain links TRBV9 to TRBJ2-2; D uncertain. V was trimmed by 4 bases and J by 3 bases, leaving 13 bases between them. The CDR3 contains 15 residues. Looked up from germline, CDR1 is SGDLS and CDR2 is YYNGEE.

The chain is built from TRBV5-1 and TRBJ2-1; 10 nucleotides match TRBD2. The V gene's germline CDR1 is SGHRS and CDR2 YFSETQ. CDR3 length: 15 amino acids. The J segment lost 5 bases and the V segment lost 3 bases, leaving 5 bases of the junction unmatched. CDR3 DNA: TGCGCCAGCAGCTCTCCGGGACTAGCGAACAATGAGCAGTTCTTC. Translating gives CASSSPGLANNEQFF.

The rearrangement uses TRBV23-1 and TRBJ1-5; a weak D match, TRBD1 (5 bases). TRBV23-1 qualifies as an ORF whose function is uncertain. CDR3 length equals 15 residues. Between the trimmed V and J ends, which lost 0 bases and 6 bases, there was a span of 12 bases. CDR3 region: CASSQSRRGSQPQHF. The CDR3 bases are TGCGCCAGCAGTCAATCGCGAAGGGGCAGTCAGCCCCAGCATTTT.

The chain is built from TRBV29-1 and TRBJ2-1; D possibly corresponds to TRBD2 (5 bases). V was shortened by 4 bases and J by 7 bases, with 17 bases between the two germline ends. The CDR3 loop spans 14 amino acids. Germline CDR1 SQVTM, CDR2 ANQGSEA. The CDR3 spells CSVVSWEKTNEQFF. CDR3 DNA sequence: TGCAGCGTTGTATCGTGGGAGAAGACGAATGAGCAGTTCTTC.

J is TRBJ2-1 and V is TRBV28, with D possibly TRBD2 on 6 matching bases. The CDR3 has 15 amino acids. V lost 5 bases and J 9 bases, leaving 20 bases between the germline ends. Germline V CDR1 and CDR2: MDHEN, SYDVKM. The CDR3: CASSILSGKGGEQFF. The CDR3 DNA reads as TGTGCCAGCAGTATCCTTAGCGGAAAAGGTGGTGAGCAGTTCTTC. Based on the CDR3 plus reference TRBV28 and TRBJ2-1, the full variable domain is DVKVTQSSRYLVKRTGEKVFLECVQDMDHENMFWYRQDPGLGLRLIYFSYDVKMKEKGDIPEGYSVSREKKERFSLILESASTNQTSMYLCASSILSGKGGEQFFGPGTRLTVL.

The gene calls are TRBV7-4 and TRBJ1-1, with D uncertain. CDR1 SGHVT and CDR2 SQSDAQ come from the germline V gene. CDR3 length equals 13 residues. V gave up 2 bases and J gave up 1 base, with 5 bases separating them. CDR3 sequence reads: CASSLFQNTEAFF. The CDR3 coding sequence is TGTGCCAGCAGCTTATTTCAGAACACTGAAGCTTTCTTT.

The chain joins TRBV19 to TRBJ2-3, with 11 bases matching TRBD2. Germline CDR1 reads LNHDA; CDR2 reads SQIVND (reference sequence). This CDR3 spans 15 amino acids. Trimming cost V 9 bases and J 3 bases; bases outside gene matches: 8. This CDR3 reads CASAVTSGSTDTQYF. The CDR3 region has the DNA TGTGCCAGCGCCGTCACTAGCGGGAGTACAGATACGCAGTATTTT.

The chain is built from TRBV7-9 and TRBJ2-7; D possibly corresponds to TRBD2 (5 bases). The V end was cut by 1 base, the J end by 0 bases, with 7 bases between. CDR1 is SEHNR and CDR2 is FQNEAQ in the germline V gene (reference sequence). This CDR3 contains 14 residues. The CDR3: CASSLESGSYEQYF. Written as DNA, the CDR3 is TGTGCCAGCAGCTTAGAGAGCGGCTCCTACGAGCAGTACTTC.

DNA for the CDR3: TGTGCTAGTGGTACTCCACCCCCAGGGGGGGGCTACACCTTC. This translates into CASGTPPPGGGYTF. The chain is built from TRBV12-5 and TRBJ1-2; 7 bases map to TRBD1. V shed 5 bases and J 8 bases; nucleotides not matched to a gene: 11. This CDR3 contains 14 residues. CDR1 is LGHNT, CDR2 FRNRAP, per germline. Drawing the rest from reference TRBV12-5 and TRBJ1-2, the complete variable domain is DARVTQTPRHKVTEMGQEVTMRCQPILGHNTVFWYRQTMMQGLELLAYFRNRAPLDDSGMPKDRFSAEMPDATLATLKIQPSEPRDSAVYFCASGTPPPGGGYTFGSGTRLTVV.

The chain carries TRBV7-2 and TRBJ2-1, with D perhaps matching TRBD2 (5 bases). The CDR3 runs to 12 residues. Germline values: CDR1 SGHTA, CDR2 FQGNSA. The ends were cut back, 0 bases at V and 10 bases at J, with 7 bases in the middle. DNA of the CDR3: TGTGCCAGCAGCTTAGCGACTATGGAGCAGTTCTTC. Residues: CASSLATMEQFF.

This chain links TRBV28 with TRBJ2-7; 15 bases align to TRBD2. CDR3 length: 20 amino acids. Per germline, CDR1 MDHEN and CDR2 SYDVKM. The ends lost 2 bases at V and 4 bases at J; junction bases unmatched: 15. CDR3 amino acids: CASSLRRRGRTSGREYEQYF. For the CDR3, the DNA is TGTGCCAGCAGTTTACGAAGGCGAGGCAGGACTAGCGGGAGGGAGTACGAGCAGTACTTC. Variable domain in full (rest from reference TRBV28 and TRBJ2-7): DVKVTQSSRYLVKRTGEKVFLECVQDMDHENMFWYRQDPGLGLRLIYFSYDVKMKEKGDIPEGYSVSREKKERFSLILESASTNQTSMYLCASSLRRRGRTSGREYEQYFGPGTRLTVT.

This rearrangement joins TRBV27 to TRBJ2-1; D remains ambiguous. CDR1 and CDR2 from the germline V gene are MNHEY and SMNVEV (reference sequence). This CDR3 spans 14 amino acids. Deletions cut 5 bases from V and 3 bases from J, with 11 bases between. This CDR3 reads CASSEAVDYNEQFF. CDR3 DNA: TGTGCCAGCAGTGAGGCGGTAGACTACAATGAGCAGTTCTTC.

The chain is built from TRBV15 and TRBJ2-7; 8 bases line up with TRBD1. V gave up 0 bases and J gave up 2 bases; unmatched junction bases: 15. Germline CDR1 reads LNHNV; CDR2 reads YYDKDF (reference sequence). The CDR3 consists of 19 residues. Here the CDR3 reads CATSRDHGTGGWKAYEQYF. The DNA of the CDR3 is TGTGCCACCAGCAGAGATCACGGGACAGGAGGGTGGAAGGCCTACGAGCAGTACTTC.

Remarks on this clone: Other DNA variants within this sample encode the same CDR3. The chain has TRBV9 and TRBJ1-1; 7 bases line up with TRBD1. The CDR3 spans 14 residues. In germline, CDR1 is SGDLS, CDR2 YYNGEE. V shed 0 bases, J shed 3 bases, and the junction held 2 bases outside the gene matches. CDR3 region: CASSVEGADTEAFF. CDR3 bases: TGTGCCAGCAGCGTAGAGGGGGCGGACACTGAAGCTTTCTTT.

V gene TRBV4-1 combines with J gene TRBJ1-3; D is unresolved. The V end lost 0 bases, the J end lost 4 bases, and 4 bases lay between the germline ends. Germline CDR1 MGHRA, CDR2 YSYEKL. CDR3 size: 13 residues. The CDR3 bases are TGCGCCAGCAGCCAAGATCAGGGAAACACCATATATTTT. Translated: CASSQDQGNTIYF.

This clone was observed a single time. CDR3 in amino acids: CASSSYTGTSGSLHNEQFF. CDR3 bases: TGTGCCAGCAGCTCCTACACCGGGACTAGCGGGAGCCTCCACAATGAGCAGTTCTTC. The chain carries TRBV11-3 and TRBJ2-1; the match to TRBD2 covers 14 bases. J was trimmed by 5 bases and V by 4 bases; bases with no gene match: 13. The CDR3 has 19 residues. CDR1 and CDR2 (germline): SGHNT, YENEEA. Full variable domain (rest looked up from reference TRBV11-3 and TRBJ2-1): EAGVVQSPRYKIIEKKQPVAFWCNPISGHNTLYWYLQNLGQGPELLIRYENEEAVDDSQLPKDRFSAERLKGVDSTLKIQPAELGDSAVYLCASSSYTGTSGSLHNEQFFGPGTRLTVL.

V and J are TRBV7-9 and TRBJ2-5, with D possibly being TRBD1 (5 bases). Trimming shortened V by 5 bases and J by 2 bases, and 15 bases separated the two germline ends. CDR3 length: 15 amino acids. Germline values: CDR1 SEHNR, CDR2 FQNEAQ (reference sequence). The CDR3 loop reads CASSHWTAGQETQYF. CDR3 DNA: TGTGCCAGCAGCCATTGGACGGCAGGGCAAGAGACCCAGTACTTC.

The rearrangement links TRBV11-2 to TRBJ1-3, with 7 nucleotides matching TRBD1. Trimming at V came to 3 bases and at J to 2 bases, leaving 1 base not matched to a gene. CDR3 length: 14 amino acids. Germline V gene lookup returns CDR1 SGHAT and CDR2 FQNNGV. The CDR3 is CASSFQGAGNTIYF. CDR3 sequence (DNA): TGTGCCAGCAGCTTTCAGGGGGCTGGAAACACCATATATTTT.

This chain joins TRBV1 and TRBJ2-2; the table assigns TRBD2, which was not confirmed against the DNA. TRBV1 is assigned pseudogene status. The CDR3 loop spans 19 amino acids. The CDR3 loop reads CTSSQGGRAGGPFAGELFF. Written as DNA, the CDR3 is TGCACCAGCAGCCAAGGAGGTAGGGCGGGAGGGCCCTTCGCCGGGGAGCTGTTTTTT.

The genes are TRBV2 and TRBJ2-3; D unclear. Germline V gives CDR1 SNHLY, CDR2 FYNNEI. Trimming stripped 0 bases from V and 5 bases from J, with 12 bases between. This CDR3 has 15 amino acids. The CDR3 sequence is CASSEAAGFLDTQYF. DNA for the CDR3: TGTGCCAGCAGTGAAGCGGCAGGATTCCTAGATACGCAGTATTTT.

The chain combines TRBV7-2 with TRBJ2-4, with D possibly being TRBD1 (6 bases). This CDR3 spans 17 amino acids. V lost 5 bases, J lost 1 base, and 18 bases lay in between. CDR1 and CDR2 (germline): SGHTA, FQGNSA. The CDR3 nucleotides read TGTGCCAGCAGCCCCTCGCACCAGGGGAGTGCCAAAAACATTCAGTACTTC. Protein: CASSPSHQGSAKNIQYF.